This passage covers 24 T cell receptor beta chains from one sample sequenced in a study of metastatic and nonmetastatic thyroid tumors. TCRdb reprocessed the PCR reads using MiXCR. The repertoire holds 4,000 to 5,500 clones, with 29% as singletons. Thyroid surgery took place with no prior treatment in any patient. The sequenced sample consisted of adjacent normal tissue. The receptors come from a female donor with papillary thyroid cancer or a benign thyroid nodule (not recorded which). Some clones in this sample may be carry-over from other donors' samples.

As DNA, the CDR3 is TGTGCCAGCAGAACAGGGGGCGGGGAGCTGTTTTTT. This translates into CASRTGGGELFF. This chain joins TRBV6-1 and TRBJ2-2, with TRBD1 identical over 8 bases. The CDR3 has 12 residues. The germline CDR1 and CDR2 sequences are MNHNS and SASEGT. V trimming: 6 bases; J trimming: 7 bases; junction bases outside the gene matches: 1.

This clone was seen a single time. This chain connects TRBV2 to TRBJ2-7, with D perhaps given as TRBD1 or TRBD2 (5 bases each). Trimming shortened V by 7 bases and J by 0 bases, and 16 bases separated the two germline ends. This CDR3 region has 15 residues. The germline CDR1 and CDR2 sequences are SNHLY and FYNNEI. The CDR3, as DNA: TGTGCCAGCAACGGGGCTTGGCGGCACTCCTACGAGCAGTACTTC. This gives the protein CASNGAWRHSYEQYF.

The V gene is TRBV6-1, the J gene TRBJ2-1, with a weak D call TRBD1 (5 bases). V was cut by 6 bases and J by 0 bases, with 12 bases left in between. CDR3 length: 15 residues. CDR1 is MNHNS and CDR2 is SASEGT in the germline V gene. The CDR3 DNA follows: TGTGCCAGCAGCATCCAGGGCGACTCCTACAATGAGCAGTTCTTC. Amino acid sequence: CASSIQGDSYNEQFF.

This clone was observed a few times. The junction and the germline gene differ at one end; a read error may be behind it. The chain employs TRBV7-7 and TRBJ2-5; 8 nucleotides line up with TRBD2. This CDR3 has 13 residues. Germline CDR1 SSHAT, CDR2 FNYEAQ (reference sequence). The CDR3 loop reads CASSFELAETQYF. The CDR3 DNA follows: TGTGCTAGCAGCTTCGAACTAGCGGAAACCCAGTACTTC.

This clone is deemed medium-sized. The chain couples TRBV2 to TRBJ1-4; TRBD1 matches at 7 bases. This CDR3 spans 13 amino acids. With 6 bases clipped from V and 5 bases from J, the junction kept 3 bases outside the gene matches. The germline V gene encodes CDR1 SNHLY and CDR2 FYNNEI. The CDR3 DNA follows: TGTGCCAGCAGGGGACAGTTAAATGAAAAACTGTTTTTT. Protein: CASRGQLNEKLFF. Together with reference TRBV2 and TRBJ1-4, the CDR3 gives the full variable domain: EPEVTQTPSHQVTQMGQEVILRCVPISNHLYFYWYRQILGQKVEFLVSFYNNEISEKSEIFDDQFSVERPDGSNFTLKIRSTKLEDSAMYFCASRGQLNEKLFFGSGTQLSVL.

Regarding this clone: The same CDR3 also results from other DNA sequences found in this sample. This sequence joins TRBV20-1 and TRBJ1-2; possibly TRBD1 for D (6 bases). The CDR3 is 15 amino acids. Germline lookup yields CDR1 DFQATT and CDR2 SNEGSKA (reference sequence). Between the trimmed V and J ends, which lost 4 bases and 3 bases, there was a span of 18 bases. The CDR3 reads CSAISQGGMDYGYTF. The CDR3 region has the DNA TGCAGTGCTATCTCACAGGGAGGAATGGACTATGGCTACACCTTC.

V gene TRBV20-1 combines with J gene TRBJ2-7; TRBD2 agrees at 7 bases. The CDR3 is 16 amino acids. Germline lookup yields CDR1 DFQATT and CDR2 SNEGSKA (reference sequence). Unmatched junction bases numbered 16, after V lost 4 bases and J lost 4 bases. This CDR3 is CSANPPPGLQKYEQYF. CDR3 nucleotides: TGCAGTGCTAATCCCCCCCCGGGACTACAAAAGTACGAGCAGTACTTC.

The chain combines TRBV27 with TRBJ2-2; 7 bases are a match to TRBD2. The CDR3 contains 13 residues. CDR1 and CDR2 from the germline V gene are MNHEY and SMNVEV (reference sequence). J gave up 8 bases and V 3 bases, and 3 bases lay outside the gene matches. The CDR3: CASSFSGLGELFF. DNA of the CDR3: TGTGCCAGCAGTTTTAGCGGGTTAGGGGAGCTGTTTTTT.

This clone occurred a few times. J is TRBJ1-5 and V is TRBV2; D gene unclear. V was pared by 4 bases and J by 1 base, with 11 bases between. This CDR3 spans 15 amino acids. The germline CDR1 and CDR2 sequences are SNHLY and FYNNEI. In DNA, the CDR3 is TGTGCCAGCAGTGTTTCGGGGATGAGCAATCAGCCCCAGCATTTT. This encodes CASSVSGMSNQPQHF. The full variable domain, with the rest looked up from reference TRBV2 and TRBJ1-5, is EPEVTQTPSHQVTQMGQEVILRCVPISNHLYFYWYRQILGQKVEFLVSFYNNEISEKSEIFDDQFSVERPDGSNFTLKIRSTKLEDSAMYFCASSVSGMSNQPQHFGDGTRLSIL.

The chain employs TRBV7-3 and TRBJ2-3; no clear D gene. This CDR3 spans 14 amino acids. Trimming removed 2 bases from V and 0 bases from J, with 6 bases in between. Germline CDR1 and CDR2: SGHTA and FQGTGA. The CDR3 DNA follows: TGTGCCAGCAGCTTAGTTCACAGCACAGATACGCAGTATTTT. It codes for CASSLVHSTDTQYF.

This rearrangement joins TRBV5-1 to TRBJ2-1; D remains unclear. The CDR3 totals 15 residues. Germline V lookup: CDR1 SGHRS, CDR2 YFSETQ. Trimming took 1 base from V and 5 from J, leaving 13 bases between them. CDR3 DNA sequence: TGCGCCAGCAGCTTGACGTCAGTCGCCGACAATGAGCAGTTCTTC. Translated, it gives CASSLTSVADNEQFF.

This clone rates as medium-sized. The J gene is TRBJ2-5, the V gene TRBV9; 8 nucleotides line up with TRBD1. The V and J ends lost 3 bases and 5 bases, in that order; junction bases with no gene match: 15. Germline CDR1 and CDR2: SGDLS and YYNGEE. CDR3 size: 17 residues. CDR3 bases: TGTGCCAGCAGCGCAACGCAACAGACAGGGGTGGGGGAGACCCAGTACTTC. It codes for CASSATQQTGVGETQYF.

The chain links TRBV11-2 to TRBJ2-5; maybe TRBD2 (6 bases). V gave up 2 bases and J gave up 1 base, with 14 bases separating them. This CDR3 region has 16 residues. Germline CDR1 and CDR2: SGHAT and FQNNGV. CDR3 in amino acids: CASSLNVVAVQETQYF. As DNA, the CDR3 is TGTGCCAGCAGCTTAAATGTTGTAGCGGTCCAAGAGACCCAGTACTTC.

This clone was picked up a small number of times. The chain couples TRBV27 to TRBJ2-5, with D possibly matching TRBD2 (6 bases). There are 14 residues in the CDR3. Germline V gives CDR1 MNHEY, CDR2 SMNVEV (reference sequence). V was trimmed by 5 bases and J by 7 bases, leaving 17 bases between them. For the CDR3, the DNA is TGTGCCAGCAGTCCGGGGACTCTCCCCCGGACCCAGTACTTC. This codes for CASSPGTLPRTQYF.

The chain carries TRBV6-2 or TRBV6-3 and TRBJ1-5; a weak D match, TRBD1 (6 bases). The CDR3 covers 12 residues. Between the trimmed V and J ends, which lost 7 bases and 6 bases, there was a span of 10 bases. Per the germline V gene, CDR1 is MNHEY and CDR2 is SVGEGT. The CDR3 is CASTGVGQPQHF. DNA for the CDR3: TGTGCCAGCACAGGGGTTGGTCAGCCCCAGCATTTT.

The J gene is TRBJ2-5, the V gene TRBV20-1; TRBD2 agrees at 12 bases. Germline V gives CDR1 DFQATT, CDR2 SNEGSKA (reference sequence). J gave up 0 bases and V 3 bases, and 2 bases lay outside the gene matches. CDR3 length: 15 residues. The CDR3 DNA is TGCAGTGCTAGGACTAGCGGGGGTTACCAAGAGACCCAGTACTTC. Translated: CSARTSGGYQETQYF.

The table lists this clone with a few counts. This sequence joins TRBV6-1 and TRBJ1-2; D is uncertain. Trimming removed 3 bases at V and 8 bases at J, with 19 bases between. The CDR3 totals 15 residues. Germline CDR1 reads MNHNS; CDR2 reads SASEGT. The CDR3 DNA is TGTGCCAGCAGTGATCTCTATACCTATTCCCACGGCTACACCTTC. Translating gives CASSDLYTYSHGYTF.

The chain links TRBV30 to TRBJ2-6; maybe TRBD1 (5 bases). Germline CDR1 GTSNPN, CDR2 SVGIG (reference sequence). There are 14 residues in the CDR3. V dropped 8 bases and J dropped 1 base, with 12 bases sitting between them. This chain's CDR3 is CAGMGLSGANVLTF. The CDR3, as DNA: TGTGCCGGAATGGGGCTATCTGGGGCCAACGTCCTGACTTTC. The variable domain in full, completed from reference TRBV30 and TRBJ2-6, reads SQTIHQWPATLVQPVGSPLSLECTVEGTSNPNLYWYRQAAGRGLQLLFYSVGIGQISSEVPQNLSASRPQDRQFILSSKKLLLSDSGFYLCAGMGLSGANVLTFGAGSRLTVL.

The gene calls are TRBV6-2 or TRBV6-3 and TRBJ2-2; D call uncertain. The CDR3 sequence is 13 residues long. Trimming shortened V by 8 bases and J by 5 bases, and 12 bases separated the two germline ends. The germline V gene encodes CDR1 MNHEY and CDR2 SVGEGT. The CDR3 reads CASGQVPTGELFF. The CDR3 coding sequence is TGTGCCAGCGGGCAGGTACCAACCGGGGAGCTGTTTTTT.

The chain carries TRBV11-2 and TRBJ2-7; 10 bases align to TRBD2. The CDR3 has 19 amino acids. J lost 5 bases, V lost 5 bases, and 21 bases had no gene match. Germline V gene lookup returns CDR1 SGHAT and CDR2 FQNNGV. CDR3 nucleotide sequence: TGTGCCAGCAGCAGTGCCGGGACAGGTTTTCGTCTAGCGGGGGACGAGCAGTACTTC. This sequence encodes CASSSAGTGFRLAGDEQYF. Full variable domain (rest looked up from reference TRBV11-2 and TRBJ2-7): EAGVAQSPRYKIIEKRQSVAFWCNPISGHATLYWYQQILGQGPKLLIQFQNNGVVDDSQLPKDRFSAERLKGVDSTLKIQPAKLEDSAVYLCASSSAGTGFRLAGDEQYFGPGTRLTVT.

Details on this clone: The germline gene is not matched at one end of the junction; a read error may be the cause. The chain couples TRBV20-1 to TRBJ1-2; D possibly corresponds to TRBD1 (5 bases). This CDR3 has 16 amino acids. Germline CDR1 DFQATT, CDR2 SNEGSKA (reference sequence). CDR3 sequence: CSARDRGEGRSSGYTF. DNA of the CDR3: TGCAGTGCCAGAGATCGGGGGGAGGGTCGGTCGAGTGGCTACACCTTC.

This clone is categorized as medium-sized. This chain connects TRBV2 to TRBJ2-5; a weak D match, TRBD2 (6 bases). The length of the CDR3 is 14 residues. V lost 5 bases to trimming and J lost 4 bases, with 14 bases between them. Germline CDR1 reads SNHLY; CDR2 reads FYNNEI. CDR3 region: CASSRLDLTETQYF. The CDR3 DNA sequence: TGTGCCAGCAGTCGACTAGATTTAACAGAGACCCAGTACTTC.

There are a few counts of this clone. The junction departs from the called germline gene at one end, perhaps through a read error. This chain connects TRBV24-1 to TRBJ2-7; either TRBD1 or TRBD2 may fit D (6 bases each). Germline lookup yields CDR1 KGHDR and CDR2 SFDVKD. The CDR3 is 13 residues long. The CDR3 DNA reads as TGTGCAAACGGCGGGGACAACTCCCACGAGCAGTACTTC. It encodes CANGGDNSHEQYF.

The CDR3, as DNA: TGCGCCAGCAGCAGTGGTTACTACGAGCAGTACTTC. Translating gives CASSSGYYEQYF. The rearrangement joins TRBV5-1 to TRBJ2-7; D is unresolved. In germline, CDR1 is SGHRS, CDR2 YFSETQ. V lost 4 bases and J lost 3, with 8 bases in between. The CDR3 consists of 12 residues.